These 3 T cell receptor beta chains originate from one sample sequenced in a study of T cell responses to AZD1222 COVID-19 vaccine. Here immunoSEQ multiplex PCR was the method, and the copy in TCRdb shows in-frame clones only, minus some. In the table there are about 17,000 clones, 60% to 85% of which are singletons. The material was peripheral blood, obtained 28 days after the second AZD1222 dose. The receptors here all came from an adult who received the AZD1222 COVID-19 vaccine.

This clone was seen only a few times. J is TRBJ2-3 and V is TRBV19; 15 bases agree with TRBD2. This CDR3 has 19 amino acids. Germline loops: CDR1 LNHDA, CDR2 SQIVND (reference sequence). The junction had 9 bases not matched to a gene; V was cut back by 3 bases and J by 2 bases. The CDR3 bases are TGTGCCAGTAGTATCGGCACGGGGACTAGCGGGGGGATCACAGATACGCAGTATTTT. Translating gives CASSIGTGTSGGITDTQYF.

The V and J genes are TRBV9 and TRBJ1-1; 11 positions agree with TRBD1. Germline V lookup: CDR1 SGDLS, CDR2 YYNGEE. V was pared by 0 bases and J by 6 bases, with 4 bases of the junction left unmatched. The CDR3 is made up of 15 amino acids. The CDR3 here is CASSVGGTGGAEAFF. In DNA form, the CDR3 reads TGTGCCAGCAGCGTAGGAGGGACAGGGGGAGCTGAAGCTTTCTTT. Drawing the rest from reference TRBV9 and TRBJ1-1, the complete variable domain is DSGVTQTPKHLITATGQRVTLRCSPRSGDLSVYWYQQSLDQGLQFLIQYYNGEERAKGNILERFSAQQFPDLHSELNLSSLELGDSALYFCASSVGGTGGAEAFFGQGTRLTVV.

This clone was counted once. As DNA, the CDR3 is TGCGCCAGCAGTGCCCAGGGACCCTATGGCTACACCTTC. It yields the protein CASSAQGPYGYTF. The chain joins TRBV10-2 to TRBJ1-2; weak D call: TRBD1 (5 bases). Between the trimmed V and J ends, which lost 4 bases and 4 bases, there was a span of 10 bases. From germline, CDR1 is WSHSY and CDR2 SAAADI. This CDR3 is built from 13 residues.